The source of this T cell receptor (beta chain) is a study of cytomegalovirus exposure and HLA in healthy donors. Study outcomes and limitations: Reportedly, a later analysis found an Asian-associated ancestry cluster had fewer N-insertions than the approximately 700-donor mean. About 87% or about 30% of the time was how often most TCR beta V segments were productive, according to an earlier analysis.

Concerning this clone itself: What it recognizes is unknown.

Researchers ran the PCR with 60 Vbeta and 13 Jbeta primers. As originally analysed: An analysis that came later counted roughly 87 million unique TCR beta chains, around 12 million shared. Only in-frame clones appear in the TCRdb table, and some are missing; sequencing was by immunoSEQ multiplex PCR. D and trimming come from the DNA, and the V and J calls and clone size come from that table. The profile shows 150,000 to 200,000 clones, roughly 70% of them singletons. This CDR3 contains 18 residues. V lost 4 bases, J lost 3 bases, and 14 bases stayed unmatched. Germline CDR1 is SGDLS and CDR2 is YYNGEE.

Sequenced sample: PBMCs. The chain combines TRBV9 with TRBJ2-3; 10 positions agree with TRBD2. The clonotype comes from a girl aged 10-17 years in good health and CMV-seronegative. The CDR3 DNA reads TGTGCCAGCAGCCCCAGAGCCCCACTAGCGGGGAGGACAGATACGCAGTATTTT. Translation gives CASSPRAPLAGRTDTQYF.